Following are 4 T cell receptor beta chains from one sample sequenced in a study of response to subunit inactivated influenza vaccine. MiXCR was run by TCRdb on the RT-PCR reads, yielding one entry per CDR3 protein. The data contain about 530,000 distinct CDR3 sequences, over 10% of them singletons. Material: PBMCs from blood, obtained 45 days after vaccination. The receptors were gathered from a man aged 45-60 years who received an inactivated influenza vaccine.

Details on this clonotype: The junction does not match germline at one end; this may be a read error. The chain employs TRBV5-5 and TRBJ1-2; 9 nucleotides agree with TRBD1. This CDR3 is built from 15 residues. Germline V gene lookup returns CDR1 SGHKS and CDR2 YYEKEE (reference sequence). This CDR3 is CATSRDRAGDYGYTF. CDR3 nucleotide sequence: TGTGCCACCAGCCGGGACAGGGCCGGCGACTATGGCTACACCTTC.

There are a few counts of this clonotype. CDR3 sequence (DNA): TGCAGTGCTACCCCGGGACTCTCCCCCAACTATGGCTACACCTTC. Translated: CSATPGLSPNYGYTF. V is TRBV20-1 and J is TRBJ1-2; D may be TRBD1 (5 bases). Trimming pared 4 bases from V and 2 bases from J, leaving 17 bases between. CDR1 is DFQATT, CDR2 SNEGSKA, per germline (reference sequence). The CDR3 is made up of 15 amino acids.

This clonotype was counted at least ten times. The rearrangement joins TRBV12-3 or TRBV12-4 to TRBJ2-5; possibly TRBD2 for D (6 bases). V lost 6 bases and J lost 2, with 13 bases in between. The CDR3 sequence is 14 residues long. The CDR3 nucleotides are TGTGCCAGCAGGGCCGGGAGACAGCAAGAGACCCAGTACTTC. Protein sequence: CASRAGRQQETQYF.

The chain uses TRBV6-1 and TRBJ2-1, with 9 bases fitting TRBD1. V shed 6 bases and J 8 bases; nucleotides not matched to a gene: 11. Germline assignment: CDR1 MNHNS and CDR2 SASEGT. The CDR3 extends over 15 amino acids. The CDR3 is CASSPGTGFFDEQFF. DNA for the CDR3: TGTGCCAGCAGCCCCGGGACAGGGTTTTTCGATGAGCAGTTCTTC.